The present T cell receptor beta chain was sequenced within a study of blood T cells in healthy people across ages. Each donor's blood draw was around 9.1 milliliters of peripheral blood. A J-beta primer mix and a sample-barcoded 5' primer were used in a second PCR of roughly 6 to 11 cycles. Each cDNA molecule, via a template-switch adaptor with 12 random nucleotides, was tagged. TCRdb itself ran the 5' RACE reads through MiXCR, one entry per CDR3 protein. The sample has roughly 700,000 distinct CDR3 sequences; 20% to 25% are singletons. Germline V gene data show CDR1 as SGHDT and CDR2 as YYEEEE. This CDR3 has 15 amino acids. These data were also filed under a second study, of T cells of mothers and their children. This second study says: Thymic selection shapes TCR recombination output in related pairs, and it does so similarly in unrelated pairs. When mothers and children were related, their normalized repertoire overlap, which was always slightly higher, did not differ significantly from that of unrelated pairs.

This sequence joins TRBV5-6 and TRBJ2-5; 9 bases line up with TRBD1. The J call is in doubt because the DNA end fits TRBJ2-7 better. This TCR derives from a boy between 5 and 17 years old in good health. What was sequenced was blood. The chain's CDR3 is CASSLLGTGSYEQYF. The DNA for the CDR3 is TGTGCCAGCAGCTTGTTGGGGACAGGGTCCTACGAGCAGTACTTC.